This TCR beta chain emerged from a study of control samples from healthy donors and cancer patients. Per germline, CDR1 MDHEN and CDR2 SYDVKM. There are 16 residues in the CDR3. Trimming shortened V by 3 bases and J by 0 bases, and 15 bases separated the two germline ends. This table comes from immunoSEQ multiplex PCR, and its TCRdb copy is limited to in-frame clones, with some not included. The table lists 84,000 or so clones, about nine tenths of them singletons. Sequencing was carried out using blood. The chain employs TRBV28 and TRBJ2-7; possibly TRBD1 for D (6 bases). This TCR derives from a man in his thirties or forties in good health. The CDR3: CASSFPHRENSYEQYF. The CDR3 bases are TGTGCCAGCAGTTTTCCTCACAGGGAAAACTCCTACGAGCAGTACTTC.